This TCR beta chain was identified during a study of CD8 T cells in ankylosing spondylitis. Study-wide findings and caveats: Seemingly characteristic of ankylosing spondylitis blood was a TCR beta motif consisting of several highly homologous variants.

Quantitative 5'-RACE with molecular barcodes was used to make the TCR beta libraries. TCRdb passed the 5' RACE reads through MiXCR, listing each CDR3 protein once. The table has fewer than 250,000 distinct CDR3 sequences, about 10% seen once. Germline assignment: CDR1 KGHDR and CDR2 SFDVKD. The CDR3 has 11 residues. The V and J ends lost 3 bases and 13 bases, in that order; junction bases with no gene match: 1. This clonotype was recorded many times. Its antigen is currently unknown. Sequenced sample: blood, either unsorted or a sorted T cell fraction (not recorded which). The chain recombines TRBV24-1 with TRBJ2-2; TRBD2 matches at 7 bases. This clonotype was sampled from a male donor with ankylosing spondylitis or in good health (not recorded which). The CDR3 DNA sequence: TGTGCCACCAGTGATGGACTAGGGCTGTTTTTT. Translation: CATSDGLGLFF.